These 15 T cell receptor beta chains originate from one sample sequenced in a study of blood T cells in healthy people across ages. The use of a sample-barcoded 5' primer and a J-beta primer mix characterized a second PCR of roughly 6 to 11 cycles. In TCRdb, the 5' RACE reads were re-called with MiXCR into one record per CDR3 protein. The data show 650,000 to 1,000,000 distinct CDR3 sequences, with under 40% seen just once and approximately 12% held by the top ten. The specimen was blood. Receptor source: a man younger than 35 in good health.

This clonotype was found a few times. In DNA form, the CDR3 reads TGTGCCAGCAGCCCCGCAGCGGGGGGTCCCTACAATGAGCAGTTCTTC. As protein: CASSPAAGGPYNEQFF. V and J are TRBV7-2 and TRBJ2-1; 9 bases map to TRBD2. The CDR3 extends over 16 amino acids. Germline V gives CDR1 SGHTA, CDR2 FQGNSA. V lost 5 bases, J lost 2 bases, and 7 bases stayed unmatched.

There are a few counts of this clonotype. V is TRBV19 and J is TRBJ2-7, with no clear D. CDR1 LNHDA and CDR2 SQIVND come from the germline V gene (reference sequence). The germline V and J ends were trimmed by 6 bases and 4 bases, with 13 bases remaining between them. This CDR3 is 13 amino acids long. DNA of the CDR3: TGTGCCAGTAGCACTCGAGGACCTTACGAGCAGTACTTC. This codes for CASSTRGPYEQYF.

There are a few counts of this clonotype. The V call is TRBV10-3, the J call TRBJ1-1; D is perhaps TRBD1 (5 bases). The CDR3 spans 11 residues. V was trimmed by 2 bases and J by 11 bases, leaving 9 bases between them. Germline V lookup: CDR1 ENHRY, CDR2 SYGVKD. CDR3 in DNA: TGTGCCATCAGTGAGGGGGGTCGGGCTTTCTTT. It codes for CAISEGGRAFF.

V is TRBV19 and J is TRBJ2-1; 10 nucleotides align to TRBD2. The J segment lost 5 bases and the V segment lost 6 bases, leaving 13 bases of the junction unmatched. CDR1 is LNHDA and CDR2 is SQIVND in the germline V gene (reference sequence). The CDR3 consists of 17 residues. As DNA, the CDR3 is TGTGCCAGTAGCATACTCAACAAACTAGCGGGGAACAATGAGCAGTTCTTC. It is translated as CASSILNKLAGNNEQFF.

The chain combines TRBV7-2 with TRBJ1-3, with a weak D call TRBD1 (6 bases). In germline, CDR1 is SGHTA, CDR2 FQGNSA. Trimming left V 5 bases short and J 0 bases short, with 11 bases between. The CDR3 consists of 15 residues. The CDR3 protein is CASSTEQGSGNTIYF. Here the CDR3 DNA reads TGTGCCAGCAGCACAGAACAGGGCTCTGGAAACACCATATATTTT.

This clonotype showed up just once. Possible read error: a much larger clone is one base away. V is TRBV2 and J is TRBJ2-5; the match to TRBD2 covers 9 bases. The germline V gene has CDR1 SNHLY and CDR2 FYNNEI. The trim removed 4 bases at V and 11 bases at J, leaving 8 bases unmatched. This CDR3 is built from 13 residues. The chain's CDR3 is CASSGLAANEQYF. CDR3 sequence (DNA): TGTGCCAGCAGTGGACTAGCGGCTAATGAGCAGTACTTC.

This chain uses TRBV29-1 with TRBJ2-7; D gene uncertain. V lost 4 bases and J 3 bases, leaving 13 bases between the germline ends. CDR1 SQVTM and CDR2 ANQGSEA come from the germline V gene. The CDR3 spans 13 residues. The CDR3 sequence is CSVVANTNYEQYF. CDR3 bases: TGCAGCGTTGTAGCCAATACCAACTACGAGCAGTACTTC.

Worth noting for this clonotype: One junction end disagrees with the germline gene, perhaps due to a read error. The chain couples TRBV20-1 to TRBJ1-4; possibly TRBD1 for D (5 bases). Germline lookup yields CDR1 DFQATT and CDR2 SNEGSKA (reference sequence). This CDR3 has 15 residues. CDR3 sequence: CSAFQGFATNKKLFF. CDR3 in DNA: TGCAGTGCTTTTCAGGGTTTTGCAACTAATAAAAAACTGTTTTTT.

V and J are TRBV14 and TRBJ2-7; possibly TRBD2 for D (5 bases). The CDR3 is 14 residues long. The V gene's germline CDR1 is SGHDN and CDR2 FVKESK. V dropped 4 bases and J dropped 5 bases, with 15 bases sitting between them. This CDR3 reads CASSLEGFWNEQYF. The CDR3, as DNA: TGTGCCAGCAGCCTCGAGGGATTTTGGAACGAGCAGTACTTC.

The chain employs TRBV20-1 and TRBJ1-5; D not resolved. V was clipped by 7 bases and J by 0 bases, with 7 bases between them. The CDR3 is made up of 12 amino acids. Per germline, CDR1 DFQATT and CDR2 SNEGSKA (reference sequence). CDR3 protein: CSVKGSNQPQHF. In DNA form, the CDR3 reads TGCAGTGTAAAAGGTAGCAATCAGCCCCAGCATTTT.

There are a few counts of this clonotype. The chain has TRBV7-6 and TRBJ2-3; D possibly corresponds to TRBD2 (5 bases). Deletions cut 5 bases from V and 2 bases from J, with 14 bases between. This CDR3 has 15 amino acids. From germline, CDR1 is SGHVS and CDR2 FNYEAQ. CDR3 region: CASSKRASNTDTQYF. The CDR3 DNA sequence: TGTGCCAGCAGCAAGAGGGCGTCGAACACAGATACGCAGTATTTT.

Comments on this clonotype: With a much larger clone just one base away, this may be a read error. V and J are TRBV7-2 and TRBJ2-7; D ambiguous. The J call may be incorrect, as the DNA end agrees better with TRBJ2-4. Per germline, CDR1 SGHTA and CDR2 FQGNSA. This CDR3 is 17 amino acids long. CDR3 coding DNA: TGTGCCAGCAGCTTAGGTTCTGGGATGTTGCCCAAAAACATTCAGTACTTC. It is translated as CASSLGSGMLPKNIQYF.

The gene calls are TRBV7-9 and TRBJ2-1, with TRBD1 matching over 8 bases. With 5 bases clipped from V and 9 bases from J, the junction kept 12 bases outside the gene matches. The length of the CDR3 is 15 residues. In germline, CDR1 is SEHNR, CDR2 FQNEAQ (reference sequence). The CDR3 is CASSPTGTGLAEQFF. For the CDR3, the DNA is TGTGCCAGCAGCCCAACCGGGACAGGCTTGGCTGAGCAGTTCTTC.

The chain carries TRBV5-1 and TRBJ1-2; D not certain. Germline V gene lookup returns CDR1 SGHRS and CDR2 YFSETQ. With 4 bases removed from V and 4 bases from J, the gap between germline ends came to 20 bases. This CDR3 is built from 16 residues. CDR3 loop: CASSMSAGSASYGYTF. The CDR3 region has the DNA TGCGCCAGCAGCATGTCTGCTGGAAGTGCGTCCTATGGCTACACCTTC.

V gene TRBV7-2 combines with J gene TRBJ2-7, with TRBD1 matching 7 bases. The CDR3 contains 14 residues. J lost 2 bases, V lost 5 bases, and 6 bases had no gene match. CDR1 and CDR2 (germline): SGHTA, FQGNSA. CDR3 nucleotide sequence: TGTGCCAGCAGCCAAATCGGGACAGCCTACGAGCAGTACTTC. Protein: CASSQIGTAYEQYF.